Listed here are 25 T cell receptor beta chains from one sample, sequenced in a study of cytomegalovirus exposure and HLA in healthy donors. Clones were sequenced by immunoSEQ multiplex PCR, and TCRdb holds only the in-frame ones, with some missing. The data show about 110,000 clones, approximately 94% seen once. Sequencing was performed on PBMCs. These receptors all stem from a woman under 30 in good health and CMV-seronegative.

This chain links TRBV18 with TRBJ2-1, with D maybe TRBD1 (8 bases). V was clipped by 8 bases and J by 9 bases, with 20 bases between them. CDR3 size: 14 residues. Germline-derived CDR1 and CDR2 are KGHSH and LQKENI. The CDR3 reads CASQRKTGEGEQFF. CDR3 bases: TGTGCCAGCCAAAGAAAGACAGGGGAGGGTGAGCAGTTCTTC.

This clone was detected once. This sequence joins TRBV2 and TRBJ2-7; D is unresolved. Germline V gene sequence: CDR1 SNHLY, CDR2 FYNNEI. The CDR3 loop spans 13 amino acids. V was pared by 3 bases and J by 4 bases, with 10 bases between. CDR3 protein: CASSEEQIYEQYF. The CDR3 DNA reads TGTGCCAGCAGTGAGGAACAGATATACGAGCAGTACTTC. The variable domain in full, with the rest retrieved from reference TRBV2 and TRBJ2-7, is EPEVTQTPSHQVTQMGQEVILRCVPISNHLYFYWYRQILGQKVEFLVSFYNNEISEKSEIFDDQFSVERPDGSNFTLKIRSTKLEDSAMYFCASSEEQIYEQYFGPGTRLTVT.

The chain joins TRBV18 to TRBJ2-7; tentative D call: TRBD2 (7 bases). Trimming cost V 3 bases and J 4 bases, with 13 bases left between them. CDR1 and CDR2 from the germline V gene are KGHSH and LQKENI. The CDR3 is made up of 14 amino acids. The CDR3 nucleotides read TGTGCCAGCTCACCCAGGAGGGGGGGATACGAGCAGTACTTC. Residues: CASSPRRGGYEQYF.

The gene calls are TRBV18 and TRBJ1-1; D remains ambiguous. Trimming cost V 2 bases and J 1 base, with 8 bases left between them. Germline values: CDR1 KGHSH, CDR2 LQKENI. This CDR3 contains 14 residues. CDR3 sequence: CASSPVHENTEAFF. The CDR3 coding sequence is TGTGCCAGCTCACCAGTACACGAGAACACTGAAGCTTTCTTT. Full variable domain (missing parts from reference TRBV18 and TRBJ1-1): NAGVMQNPRHLVRRRGQEARLRCSPMKGHSHVYWYRQLPEEGLKFMVYLQKENIIDESGMPKERFSAEFPKEGPSILRIQQVVRGDSAAYFCASSPVHENTEAFFGQGTRLTVV.

This chain links TRBV7-2 with TRBJ1-1; D uncertain. The V and J ends lost 1 base and 8 bases respectively, with 11 bases between them. Germline values: CDR1 SGHTA, CDR2 FQGNSA. The CDR3 runs 13 residues. As DNA, the CDR3 is TGTGCCAGCAGCTTAGGCAAGCATCGAGAAGCTTTCTTT. It translates to CASSLGKHREAFF.

The chain is built from TRBV7-2 and TRBJ1-1; maybe TRBD1 (6 bases). CDR1 and CDR2 from the germline V gene are SGHTA and FQGNSA. Trimming shortened V by 5 bases and J by 3 bases, and 10 bases separated the two germline ends. This CDR3 comprises 13 residues. This CDR3 reads CASSRRTDTEAFF. CDR3 coding DNA: TGTGCCAGCAGCAGAAGGACAGACACTGAAGCTTTCTTT.

The gene calls are TRBV11-2 and TRBJ1-2, with D maybe TRBD1 (6 bases). The CDR3 is made up of 16 amino acids. Germline assignment: CDR1 SGHAT and CDR2 FQNNGV. V was trimmed by 0 bases and J by 7 bases, leaving 18 bases between them. The CDR3 here is CASSLDWDYRESGYTF. The CDR3 region has the DNA TGTGCCAGCAGCTTAGATTGGGATTACAGGGAATCTGGCTACACCTTC.

V and J are TRBV7-9 and TRBJ2-1, with D possibly matching TRBD2 (7 bases). The CDR3 covers 13 residues. Per germline, CDR1 SEHNR and CDR2 FQNEAQ (reference sequence). Trimming pared 5 bases from V and 6 bases from J, leaving 11 bases between. The CDR3 nucleotides read TGTGCCAGCAGCGGGGGGGCCGTCAATGAGCAGTTCTTC. Protein sequence: CASSGGAVNEQFF.

The chain uses TRBV9 and TRBJ2-7; a weak D match, TRBD2 (5 bases). Germline CDR1 reads SGDLS; CDR2 reads YYNGEE. The CDR3 has 14 residues. Trimming shortened V by 0 bases and J by 7 bases, and 14 bases separated the two germline ends. CDR3 sequence (DNA): TGTGCCAGCAGCGTAGGGAACCCCGGAGGAGAGCAGTACTTC. This translates into CASSVGNPGGEQYF. The full variable domain, rest sourced from reference TRBV9 and TRBJ2-7, is DSGVTQTPKHLITATGQRVTLRCSPRSGDLSVYWYQQSLDQGLQFLIQYYNGEERAKGNILERFSAQQFPDLHSELNLSSLELGDSALYFCASSVGNPGGEQYFGPGTRLTVT.

The chain combines TRBV15 with TRBJ2-3; tentative D call: TRBD1 (5 bases). Per the germline V gene, CDR1 is LNHNV and CDR2 is YYDKDF (reference sequence). V lost 1 base to trimming and J lost 1 base, with 6 bases between them. This CDR3 has 14 residues. The CDR3 loop is CATSRGRGTDTQYF. In nucleotides, the CDR3 is TGTGCCACCAGCAGAGGCAGGGGCACAGATACGCAGTATTTT.

The rearrangement links TRBV9 to TRBJ2-1, with 14 positions matching TRBD2. Trimming took 2 bases from V and 3 from J; bases not matched to a gene: 4. The CDR3 runs 17 residues. Per the germline V gene, CDR1 is SGDLS and CDR2 is YYNGEE. CDR3 sequence reads: CASSVGTSGGYYNEQFF. As DNA, the CDR3 is TGTGCCAGCAGCGTGGGGACTAGCGGGGGCTACTACAATGAGCAGTTCTTC.

The CDR3: CASSFPGNEKLFF. CDR3 nucleotides: TGTGCCAGCAGTTTTCCGGGAAATGAAAAACTGTTTTTT. This chain uses TRBV27 with TRBJ1-4; D is ambiguous. The CDR3 is 13 amino acids. Per germline, CDR1 MNHEY and CDR2 SMNVEV (reference sequence). V was shortened by 3 bases and J by 5 bases, with 7 bases between the two germline ends.

This clone was recorded once. The chain links TRBV9 to TRBJ1-2; D remains unclear. V lost 0 bases and J 4 bases, leaving 19 bases between the germline ends. CDR1 and CDR2 from the germline V gene are SGDLS and YYNGEE. The CDR3 has 17 residues. CDR3 DNA: TGTGCCAGCAGCGTAGGGTCAGGTCCGAAAGGAGGCTATGGCTACACCTTC. Translating gives CASSVGSGPKGGYGYTF.

The V gene is TRBV7-9, the J gene TRBJ1-1, with TRBD1 matching 7 bases. V lost 6 bases, J lost 0 bases, and 1 base stayed unmatched. The CDR3 consists of 13 residues. Germline loops: CDR1 SEHNR, CDR2 FQNEAQ (reference sequence). CDR3 in amino acids: CASRGQLNTEAFF. Written as DNA, the CDR3 is TGTGCCAGCAGGGGACAGTTGAACACTGAAGCTTTCTTT.

This chain uses TRBV10-2 with TRBJ2-1, with TRBD2 matching 10 bases. The CDR3 runs 15 residues. Germline trimming cut 5 bases from V and 3 bases from J; bases unmatched to any gene: 4. Per the germline V gene, CDR1 is WSHSY and CDR2 is SAAADI. CDR3 DNA: TGCGCCAGCAGTTTAGCGGGGGGCCGCTACAATGAGCAGTTCTTC. It yields the protein CASSLAGGRYNEQFF.

The rearrangement uses TRBV7-9 and TRBJ2-1, with 8 bases lining up with TRBD1. The CDR3 covers 18 residues. The V segment lost 0 bases and the J segment 7 bases; nucleotides outside the gene matches: 14. The germline V gene has CDR1 SEHNR and CDR2 FQNEAQ (reference sequence). CDR3 loop: CASSLARINRDRKNEQFF. CDR3 in DNA: TGTGCCAGCAGCTTAGCGAGAATAAACCGGGACAGGAAAAATGAGCAGTTCTTC.

The CDR3 nucleotides read TGCAGCGCGACTAGCGGGTACACAGATACGCAGTATTTT. This encodes CSATSGYTDTQYF. The chain links TRBV29-1 to TRBJ2-3, with 10 bases that match TRBD2. The CDR3 has 13 amino acids. J was trimmed by 2 bases and V by 7 bases; bases with no gene match: 3. Germline CDR1 and CDR2: SQVTM and ANQGSEA.

The CDR3, as DNA: TGTGCCAGCAGCGTAAGGACAGTCGGCGAGCAGTACTTC. It specifies CASSVRTVGEQYF. The V and J genes are TRBV9 and TRBJ2-7, with a possible D match to TRBD1 (6 bases). The ends were cut back, 1 base at V and 6 bases at J, with 11 bases in the middle. Germline V gene lookup returns CDR1 SGDLS and CDR2 YYNGEE. The CDR3 has 13 amino acids.

The chain is built from TRBV4-1 and TRBJ2-1; 9 nucleotides agree with TRBD2. The germline V gene has CDR1 MGHRA and CDR2 YSYEKL. This CDR3 has 14 residues. After removal of 6 bases from V and 2 bases from J, the junction contained 2 bases not matched to a gene. CDR3 region: CASSRLAAYNEQFF. For the CDR3, the DNA is TGCGCCAGCAGTCGACTAGCGGCCTACAATGAGCAGTTCTTC.

This clone showed up just once. The gene calls are TRBV19 and TRBJ2-7; D gene uncertain. V lost 3 bases and J lost 0, with 6 bases in between. Germline V gives CDR1 LNHDA, CDR2 SQIVND (reference sequence). The CDR3 extends over 13 amino acids. CDR3 protein: CASSITGSYEQYF. The DNA for the CDR3 is TGTGCCAGTAGTATCACGGGCTCCTACGAGCAGTACTTC.

The chain combines TRBV7-8 with TRBJ2-7; TRBD2 matches at 7 bases. CDR3 size: 15 residues. The V gene end was trimmed by 1 base and the J gene end by 1 base; junction bases not matched to a gene: 4. Germline CDR1 is SGHVS and CDR2 is FQNEAQ. Written as DNA, the CDR3 is TGTGCCAGCAGCTTAGGGGGAGGGTGGTCCTACGAGCAGTACTTC. Amino acids: CASSLGGGWSYEQYF.

The gene calls are TRBV6-6 and TRBJ2-5, with D possibly matching TRBD2 (7 bases). There are 15 residues in the CDR3. Germline V lookup: CDR1 MNHNY, CDR2 SVGAGI (reference sequence). Trimming stripped 8 bases from V and 4 bases from J, with 20 bases between. The CDR3 sequence: CASVNLQGGGETQYF. The CDR3 bases are TGTGCCAGCGTAAACCTACAGGGCGGGGGAGAGACCCAGTACTTC.

The chain couples TRBV7-9 to TRBJ2-3; 7 bases map to TRBD2. The V segment lost 5 bases and the J segment 2 bases; nucleotides outside the gene matches: 7. Germline-derived CDR1 and CDR2 are SEHNR and FQNEAQ (reference sequence). The CDR3 has 15 residues. The CDR3 sequence: CASSRGGGNTDTQYF. CDR3 in DNA: TGTGCCAGCAGCCGGGGCGGGGGAAACACAGATACGCAGTATTTT.

This clone has just one count. CDR3 DNA: TGTGCCAGCAGCTTAACCGGGGGAGCTAATGAAAAACTGTTTTTT. This encodes CASSLTGGANEKLFF. The chain links TRBV7-3 to TRBJ1-4, with D perhaps TRBD1 (5 bases). From germline, CDR1 is SGHTA and CDR2 FQGTGA. This CDR3 has 15 amino acids. V shed 0 bases and J shed 3 bases, with 8 bases lying between them.

The rearrangement uses TRBV15 and TRBJ2-5, with TRBD2 as a possible D gene (5 bases). The CDR3 totals 20 residues. Germline-derived CDR1 and CDR2 are LNHNV and YYDKDF (reference sequence). Trimming pared 1 base from V and 2 bases from J, leaving 26 bases between. CDR3 residues: CATSRGANGMSIHPQETQYF. The CDR3 DNA is TGTGCCACCAGCAGAGGGGCCAACGGGATGTCAATTCACCCTCAAGAGACCCAGTACTTC.